This T cell receptor beta chain comes out of a study of Graves' ophthalmopathy and Graves' hyperthyroidism. Germline V CDR1 and CDR2: SGHTA, FQGNSA. This CDR3 is built from 14 residues. Trimming stripped 1 base from V and 4 bases from J, with 11 bases between. The study's findings and limits: Most clonotypes expanded in thyroid above 0.001 frequency were present in blood too.

The TCR beta CDR3 regions underwent amplification from RNA transcripts. The authors performed first-round RT-PCR with HTBI primers and then a second-round multiplex PCR. TCRdb re-analysed the multiplex PCR reads in MiXCR, keeping a single row per CDR3 protein. The repertoire holds 650,000 to 900,000 distinct CDR3 sequences, with 40% as singletons. This clonotype was observed a few times. The antigen remains unidentified. Sample: peripheral blood. The receptor's source is an adult man with Graves' ophthalmopathy. The chain combines TRBV7-2 with TRBJ2-7; D is unresolved. In DNA, the CDR3 is TGTGCCAGCAGCTTAGATAATATGGGGTACGAGCAGTACTTC. Translating it yields CASSLDNMGYEQYF.